The source of this T cell receptor (beta chain) is a study of OX40 agonist ivuxolimab in advanced cancers. Study overall: Administration of intravenous ivuxolimab to patients occurred every 2 weeks at 0.01 to 10 mg/kg. Males comprised 82.7% of the group, whose mean age was around 62 years (range 23 to 79).

Points from the study as a whole: Averaged across samples, CD8+ T cells carried more expanded clones than CD4+ did.

Sequencing used immunoSEQ multiplex PCR; TCRdb keeps in-frame clones, though not all of them. The profile shows 90,000 or so clones, roughly nine tenths of them singletons. A word on this clone: The antigen is not known.

CDR1 and CDR2 from the germline V gene are MDHEN and SYDVKM. Losses at the gene ends were 5 bases for V and 8 bases for J; bases not matched to a gene: 6. This CDR3 has 13 amino acids. Sampling times: baseline, cycle 4 day 1, cycle 7 day 1. The sequenced sample was CD4+ or CD8+ T cells sorted from blood, obtained in a trial of the OX40 agonist ivuxolimab. The sequence derives from an adult with an advanced solid tumor such as melanoma, head and neck, liver or kidney cancer. The chain has TRBV28 and TRBJ1-2; TRBD1 matches 9 bases. The CDR3 loop is CASSTGGAQGYTF. DNA of the CDR3: TGTGCCAGCAGTACAGGGGGCGCGCAGGGCTACACCTTC.